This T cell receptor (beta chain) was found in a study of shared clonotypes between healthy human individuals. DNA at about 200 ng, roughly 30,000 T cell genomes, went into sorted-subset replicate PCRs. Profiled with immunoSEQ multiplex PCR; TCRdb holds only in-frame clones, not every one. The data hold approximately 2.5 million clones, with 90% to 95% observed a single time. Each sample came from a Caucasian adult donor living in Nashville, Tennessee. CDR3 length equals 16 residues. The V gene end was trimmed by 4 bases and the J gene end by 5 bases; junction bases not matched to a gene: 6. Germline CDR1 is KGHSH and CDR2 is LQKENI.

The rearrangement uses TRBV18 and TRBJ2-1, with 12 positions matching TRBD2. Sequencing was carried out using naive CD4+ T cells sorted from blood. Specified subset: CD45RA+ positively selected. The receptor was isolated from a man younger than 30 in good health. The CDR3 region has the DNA TGTGCCAGCTCACTTCGACTAGCGGGAGATCACAATGAGCAGTTCTTC. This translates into CASSLRLAGDHNEQFF.